A selection of T cell receptor beta chains follows, all from one sample in a study of cytomegalovirus exposure and HLA in healthy donors. Sequencing used immunoSEQ multiplex PCR; TCRdb keeps in-frame clones, though not all of them. The table has approximately 99,000 clones, around 72% seen once. Specimen: PBMCs. The source is a man between 35 and 55 years old in good health and CMV-seronegative. Both conserved end residues are part of each CDR3. The D gene is left open where the match is weak. Size is stated for part of the rows, as once, few or many counts, or as a class when the clone is expanded.

d_call	v_call	clone_size	j_call	cdr3_nt	cdr3_aa
.	TRBV5-1	once	TRBJ1-1	TGCGCCAGCAGCGCCCTAAGGGGGGGGTTGAGCACTGAAGCTTTCTTT	CASSALRGGLSTEAFF
TRBD2	TRBV7-9	.	TRBJ2-1	TGTGCCAGCAGCTTAGATTCCGGGACTAGGCCCATGGAGCAGTTCTTC	CASSLDSGTRPMEQFF
TRBD1	TRBV30	.	TRBJ2-5	TGTGCCTGGAGGGGGACAGGGGCGGTGGAGACCCAGTACTTC	CAWRGTGAVETQYF
TRBD2	TRBV7-3	.	TRBJ2-1	TGTGCCAGCAGCTTTTCTAGCGGGGGCTACAATGAGCAGTTCTTC	CASSFSSGGYNEQFF
.	TRBV27	few	TRBJ2-7	TGTGCCAGCCTATCCTACGAGCAGTACTTC	CASLSYEQYF
.	TRBV5-1	few	TRBJ2-3	TGCGCCAGCAGCTTGGAGGACTACACAGATACGCAGTATTTT	CASSLEDYTDTQYF
.	TRBV18	few	TRBJ1-6	TGTGCCAGCTCACCACAGAGGATACATAATTCACCCCTCCACTTT	CASSPQRIHNSPLHF
.	TRBV9	.	TRBJ1-2	TGTGCCAGCAGCCCGGGACAACGTAACTATGGCTACACCTTC	CASSPGQRNYGYTF
.	TRBV27	.	TRBJ2-2	TGTGCCAGCAGTCCTGGGACTTGGGCCGGGGAGCTGTTTTTT	CASSPGTWAGELFF
.	TRBV6-5	.	TRBJ1-2	TGTGCCAGCAGAAATCAGGGGAACTATGGCTACACCTTC	CASRNQGNYGYTF
TRBD1	TRBV5-4	.	TRBJ2-3	TGTGCCAGCAGCTTGGCCCAGGGGGGCACAGATACGCAGTATTTT	CASSLAQGGTDTQYF
TRBD1	TRBV6-6	.	TRBJ1-4	TGTGCCAGCAGCCGGACAGGGACTGAAAAACTGTTTTTT	CASSRTGTEKLFF
.	TRBV2	.	TRBJ1-5	TGTGCCAGCAGTGACATCTCAGGGTACCATCAGCCCCAGCATTTT	CASSDISGYHQPQHF